These 27 T cell receptor beta chains were all obtained from the same sample, sequenced in a study of blood T cell repertoires in COVID-19. TCRdb's copy holds only in-frame clones and misses some; the assay was immunoSEQ multiplex PCR. The table has 150,000 to 190,000 clones, around four fifths seen once. The sample was PBMCs or T cells enriched from blood (not recorded which). The receptors here all came from a man aged 45 to 65 who had recovered from COVID-19.

The V and J genes are TRBV11-3 and TRBJ2-3; 8 positions match TRBD1. This CDR3 has 17 residues. J was trimmed by 2 bases and V by 5 bases; bases with no gene match: 12. The germline gives CDR1 SGHNT, CDR2 YENEEA. The CDR3 protein is CASSSRQGMGITDTQYF. In DNA form, the CDR3 reads TGTGCCAGCAGCAGCAGACAGGGGATGGGAATCACAGATACGCAGTATTTT.

The DNA of the CDR3 is TGTGCTAGTGGTTTGGACCTCGGGGGCTACACCTTC. Its translation is CASGLDLGGYTF. The chain recombines TRBV12-5 with TRBJ1-2, with D unclear. With 1 base removed from V and 8 bases from J, the gap between germline ends came to 8 bases. Germline assignment: CDR1 LGHNT and CDR2 FRNRAP. This CDR3 has 12 residues.

This chain uses TRBV24-1 with TRBJ2-1; TRBD1 agrees at 8 bases. V shed 5 bases, J shed 9 bases, and the junction held 11 bases outside the gene matches. This CDR3 is 15 amino acids long. In germline, CDR1 is KGHDR, CDR2 SFDVKD. The CDR3 nucleotides are TGTGCCACCAGTGGTAAGGACAGGGAGTCGGTTGAGCAGTTCTTC. Translated, it gives CATSGKDRESVEQFF.

The V and J genes are TRBV27 and TRBJ2-1, with a possible D match to TRBD2 (5 bases). The CDR3 has 15 residues. V lost 5 bases, J lost 6 bases, and 17 bases lay in between. Per the germline V gene, CDR1 is MNHEY and CDR2 is SMNVEV (reference sequence). The CDR3 nucleotides are TGTGCCAGCAGTCCCCCGCCGGGATGGGGCAATGAGCAGTTCTTC. It translates to CASSPPPGWGNEQFF.

J is TRBJ2-3 and V is TRBV4-1; TRBD2 matches at 10 bases. Germline V gene data show CDR1 as MGHRA and CDR2 as YSYEKL. The CDR3 runs 15 residues. The V segment lost 4 bases and the J segment 1 base; nucleotides outside the gene matches: 2. CDR3 coding DNA: TGCGCCAGCAGCCTTAGCGGGGGGCGCACAGATACGCAGTATTTT. It encodes CASSLSGGRTDTQYF.

V usage is TRBV7-2 and J usage is TRBJ1-2, with D unclear. The germline V and J ends were trimmed by 1 base and 5 bases, with 17 bases remaining between them. This CDR3 is built from 16 residues. Germline CDR1 is SGHTA and CDR2 is FQGNSA. CDR3 amino acids: CASSLDGSKRSYGYTF. CDR3 DNA sequence: TGTGCCAGCAGCTTAGATGGGAGTAAACGGAGTTATGGCTACACCTTC. Full variable domain (rest looked up from reference TRBV7-2 and TRBJ1-2): GAGVSQSPSNKVTEKGKDVELRCDPISGHTALYWYRQSLGQGLEFLIYFQGNSAPDKSGLPSDRFSAERTGGSVSTLTIQRTQQEDSAVYLCASSLDGSKRSYGYTFGSGTRLTVV.

This rearrangement joins TRBV7-2 to TRBJ2-2; the D is unclear. The CDR3 extends over 14 amino acids. Germline V CDR1 and CDR2: SGHTA, FQGNSA. Trimming removed 1 base from V and 3 bases from J, with 6 bases in between. CDR3 loop: CASSLGQYTGELFF. CDR3 nucleotides: TGTGCCAGCAGCTTAGGGCAGTACACCGGGGAGCTGTTTTTT.

The CDR3 DNA reads TGTGCCAGCAGCCAAGATTTCGCGGGGGCGCGTTCCGGAGGCTACACCTTC. Translating gives CASSQDFAGARSGGYTF. V gene TRBV4-2 combines with J gene TRBJ1-2; possible D gene TRBD1, 6 bases. From germline, CDR1 is LGHNA and CDR2 YNFKEQ. V lost 0 bases to trimming and J lost 8 bases, with 22 bases between them. This CDR3 is built from 17 residues.

This chain joins TRBV12-1 and TRBJ1-2. TRBV12-1 is shown as a pseudogene. The CDR3 totals 15 residues. CDR3 sequence: CASSSRGGGYEGYTF. The CDR3 DNA is TGTGCCAGCAGCTCCCGAGGGGGGGGATATGAAGGCTACACCTTC.

The CDR3 protein is CASRKGQNTGELFF. The CDR3 DNA sequence: TGCGCCAGCAGAAAGGGACAGAACACCGGGGAGCTGTTTTTT. The chain couples TRBV5-1 to TRBJ2-2, with a weak D call TRBD1 (6 bases). The CDR3 contains 14 residues. Germline CDR1 SGHRS, CDR2 YFSETQ. Between the trimmed V and J ends, which lost 5 bases and 1 base, there was a span of 9 bases.

This clone was observed a handful of times. The chain has TRBV11-3 and TRBJ1-3; D unresolved. The V end lost 5 bases, the J end lost 4 bases, and 9 bases lay between the germline ends. Germline CDR1 reads SGHNT; CDR2 reads YENEEA. This CDR3 has 13 residues. The CDR3 sequence is CASSQELGNTIYF. The CDR3 coding sequence is TGTGCCAGCAGCCAAGAGCTGGGAAACACCATATATTTT. The variable domain in full, with the rest retrieved from reference TRBV11-3 and TRBJ1-3, is EAGVVQSPRYKIIEKKQPVAFWCNPISGHNTLYWYLQNLGQGPELLIRYENEEAVDDSQLPKDRFSAERLKGVDSTLKIQPAELGDSAVYLCASSQELGNTIYFGEGSWLTVV.

The rearrangement joins TRBV7-6 to TRBJ1-2; possibly TRBD1 for D (6 bases). In germline, CDR1 is SGHVS, CDR2 FNYEAQ. Trimming stripped 4 bases from V and 8 bases from J, with 20 bases between. The CDR3 runs to 15 residues. The CDR3 nucleotides read TGTGCCAGCAGCTCCCATGGGGGCTTCAATCAGGGCTACACCTTC. Its translation: CASSSHGGFNQGYTF. Full variable domain (missing parts from reference TRBV7-6 and TRBJ1-2): GAGVSQSPRYKVTKRGQDVALRCDPISGHVSLYWYRQALGQGPEFLTYFNYEAQQDKSGLPNDRFSAERPEGSISTLTIQRTEQRDSAMYRCASSSHGGFNQGYTFGSGTRLTVV.

The sample holds a few counts of this clone. The genes are TRBV2 and TRBJ1-6; D remains unclear. This CDR3 contains 12 residues. V lost 6 bases and J 7 bases, leaving 7 bases between the germline ends. Germline assignment: CDR1 SNHLY and CDR2 FYNNEI. CDR3 sequence (DNA): TGTGCCAGCAGCGCTAACAATTCACCCCTCCACTTT. It translates to CASSANNSPLHF.

The rearrangement uses TRBV4-2 and TRBJ1-2; TRBD1 agrees at 7 bases. J gave up 4 bases and V 0 bases, and 14 bases lay outside the gene matches. Germline-derived CDR1 and CDR2 are LGHNA and YNFKEQ. This CDR3 spans 18 amino acids. CDR3 sequence (DNA): TGTGCCAGCAGCCAAGACCCGAGGGGGCTCCTAAGTGGCTATGGCTACACCTTC. Its translation is CASSQDPRGLLSGYGYTF.

This rearrangement joins TRBV4-2 to TRBJ2-1; possibly TRBD2 for D (6 bases). The V gene's germline CDR1 is LGHNA and CDR2 YNFKEQ. Trimming pared 0 bases from V and 0 bases from J, leaving 12 bases between. The CDR3 sequence is 17 residues long. The CDR3 sequence is CASSQDISGSSYNEQFF. Here the CDR3 DNA reads TGTGCCAGCAGCCAAGATATTAGCGGAAGCTCCTACAATGAGCAGTTCTTC.

The chain couples TRBV4-1 to TRBJ1-2, with no clear D. Germline CDR1 and CDR2: MGHRA and YSYEKL. Trimming took off 0 bases at V and 8 bases at J, with 13 bases between the two ends. The CDR3 is 14 amino acids. As DNA, the CDR3 is TGCGCCAGCAGCCAAGAAGTCCAGGTTGCGGGCTACACCTTC. This gives the protein CASSQEVQVAGYTF.

The rearrangement uses TRBV6-5 and TRBJ1-4; D possibly corresponds to TRBD1 (5 bases). The CDR3 totals 14 residues. Trimming pared 2 bases from V and 8 bases from J, leaving 12 bases between. CDR1 MNHEY and CDR2 SVGAGI come from the germline V gene. CDR3 loop: CASSYRGSREKLFF. Here the CDR3 DNA reads TGTGCCAGCAGTTACAGGGGCTCGAGAGAAAAACTGTTTTTT.

This chain uses TRBV18 with TRBJ1-5, with a weak D call TRBD1 (5 bases). The CDR3 consists of 15 residues. V gave up 3 bases and J gave up 0 bases, with 9 bases separating them. CDR1 is KGHSH and CDR2 is LQKENI in the germline V gene. CDR3 nucleotide sequence: TGTGCCAGCTCACCGACAGCTATTAGCAATCAGCCCCAGCATTTT. Protein sequence: CASSPTAISNQPQHF. The complete variable domain, with remaining parts taken from reference TRBV18 and TRBJ1-5, reads NAGVMQNPRHLVRRRGQEARLRCSPMKGHSHVYWYRQLPEEGLKFMVYLQKENIIDESGMPKERFSAEFPKEGPSILRIQQVVRGDSAAYFCASSPTAISNQPQHFGDGTRLSIL.

The rearrangement joins TRBV6-5 to TRBJ2-1, with 8 nucleotides matching TRBD1. V lost 3 bases, J lost 6 bases, and 7 bases stayed unmatched. The CDR3 covers 15 residues. Germline CDR1 MNHEY, CDR2 SVGAGI. CDR3 loop: CASSYRTGLRNEQFF. The CDR3 bases are TGTGCCAGCAGTTATCGGACAGGGCTCCGCAATGAGCAGTTCTTC.

This clone was counted a single time. The chain links TRBV23-1 to TRBJ2-4; D gene uncertain. TRBV23-1 is given ORF status, its function remaining uncertain. Trimming left V 0 bases short and J 2 bases short, with 20 bases between. The CDR3 length is 19 residues. The CDR3 is CASSQSSRDIPSSKNIQYF. The CDR3 DNA is TGCGCCAGCAGTCAATCGAGTCGTGATATACCCTCGTCCAAAAACATTCAGTACTTC.

V gene TRBV28 combines with J gene TRBJ1-4; 7 nucleotides align to TRBD1. The germline V gene has CDR1 MDHEN and CDR2 SYDVKM. This CDR3 is 16 amino acids long. V gave up 5 bases and J gave up 6 bases; unmatched junction bases: 12. CDR3 in amino acids: CASSTPRQGRDEKLFF. DNA for the CDR3: TGTGCCAGCAGTACCCCGCGACAGGGAAGGGATGAAAAACTGTTTTTT.

This chain links TRBV7-5 with TRBJ2-5; TRBD1, the table's D call, lacks a check against the DNA. TRBV7-5 is classified as a pseudogene. The CDR3 sequence is 16 residues long. The CDR3 protein is CARSDWTGAHLETQYF. The DNA for the CDR3 is TGTGCCAGAAGCGACTGGACAGGGGCACACCTAGAGACCCAGTACTTC.

This rearrangement joins TRBV19 to TRBJ2-1, with 7 bases that match TRBD1. V trimming: 5 bases; J trimming: 0 bases; junction bases outside the gene matches: 7. CDR3 length equals 16 residues. Germline CDR1 is LNHDA and CDR2 is SQIVND (reference sequence). CDR3 nucleotide sequence: TGTGCCAGTAGTGGGGACAGATTCAGCTCCTACAATGAGCAGTTCTTC. It specifies CASSGDRFSSYNEQFF.

On this clone: Other DNA variants within this sample encode the same CDR3. V is TRBV10-3 and J is TRBJ1-2; TRBD1 is a possible D gene (5 bases). CDR3 size: 13 residues. The V gene lost 3 bases and the J gene lost 1 base, with 6 bases spanning the gap. The germline CDR1 and CDR2 sequences are ENHRY and SYGVKD. For the CDR3, the DNA is TGTGCCATCAGTGAAGACAGTAACTATGGCTACACCTTC. This codes for CAISEDSNYGYTF.

The chain has TRBV5-1 and TRBJ2-3; TRBD2 matches at 8 bases. Germline lookup yields CDR1 SGHRS and CDR2 YFSETQ. CDR3 length equals 15 residues. The V gene end was trimmed by 2 bases and the J gene end by 5 bases; junction bases not matched to a gene: 7. The CDR3 DNA follows: TGCGCCAGCAGCTTCCGGGGGGGCGCTTTAGATACGCAGTATTTT. The encoded protein is CASSFRGGALDTQYF.

A few counts support this clone. The J gene is TRBJ2-7, the V gene TRBV5-1; 8 bases match TRBD2. CDR1 is SGHRS, CDR2 YFSETQ, per germline. The CDR3 runs 17 residues. The J segment lost 7 bases and the V segment lost 0 bases, leaving 15 bases of the junction unmatched. CDR3 DNA: TGCGCCAGCAGCTTGGGCCCTATGGCGGGGGGAACTACGGAGCAGTACTTC. This encodes CASSLGPMAGGTTEQYF.

The rearrangement links TRBV5-1 to TRBJ2-1, with a possible D match to TRBD1 (5 bases). The CDR3 has 13 amino acids. The germline V gene encodes CDR1 SGHRS and CDR2 YFSETQ. The V and J ends lost 5 bases and 2 bases respectively, with 8 bases between them. As DNA, the CDR3 is TGCGCCAGCAGGGGGCAGACCTACAATGAGCAGTTCTTC. Encoded protein: CASRGQTYNEQFF. Full variable domain (outside the CDR3, taken from reference TRBV5-1 and TRBJ2-1): KAGVTQTPRYLIKTRGQQVTLSCSPISGHRSVSWYQQTPGQGLQFLFEYFSETQRNKGNFPGRFSGRQFSNSRSEMNVSTLELGDSALYLCASRGQTYNEQFFGPGTRLTVL.